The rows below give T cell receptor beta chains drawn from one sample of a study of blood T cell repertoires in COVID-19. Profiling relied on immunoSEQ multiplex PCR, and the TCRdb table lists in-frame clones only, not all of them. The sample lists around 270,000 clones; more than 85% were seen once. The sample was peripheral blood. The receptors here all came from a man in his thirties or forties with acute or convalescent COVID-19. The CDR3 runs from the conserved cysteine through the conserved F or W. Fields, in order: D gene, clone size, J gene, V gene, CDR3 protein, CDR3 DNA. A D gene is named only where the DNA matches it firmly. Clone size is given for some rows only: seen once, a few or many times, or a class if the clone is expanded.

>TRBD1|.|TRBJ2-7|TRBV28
CASSGGQGAGEQYF
TGTGCCAGCAGTGGGGGACAGGGGGCCGGCGAGCAGTACTTC
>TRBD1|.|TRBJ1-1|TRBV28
CASSSLTGANTEAFF
TGTGCCAGCAGTTCCCTTACAGGGGCGAACACTGAAGCTTTCTTT
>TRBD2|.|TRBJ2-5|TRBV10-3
CAISEPEAGAQETQYF
TGTGCCATCAGTGAGCCGGAAGCGGGGGCCCAAGAGACCCAGTACTTC
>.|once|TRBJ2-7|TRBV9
CASSVGYPTYEQYF
TGTGCCAGCAGCGTAGGGTATCCTACCTACGAGCAGTACTTC
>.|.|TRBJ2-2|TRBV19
CASHARSNGAGELFF
TGTGCCAGTCACGCCCGGTCAAACGGGGCCGGGGAGCTGTTTTTT
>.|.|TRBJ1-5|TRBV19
CASGWADQHF
TGTGCCAGTGGATGGGCAGACCAGCATTTT
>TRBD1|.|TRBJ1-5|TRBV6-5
CASSKQGVGQPQHF
TGTGCCAGCAGTAAACAGGGGGTGGGGCAGCCCCAGCATTTT
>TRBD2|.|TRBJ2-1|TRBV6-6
CASSYGASGRGEQFF
TGTGCCAGCAGTTACGGGGCTAGCGGGAGGGGTGAGCAGTTCTTC
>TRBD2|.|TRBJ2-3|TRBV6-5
CASEGRGISTDTQYF
TGTGCCAGCGAGGGGAGGGGAATTAGCACAGATACGCAGTATTTT
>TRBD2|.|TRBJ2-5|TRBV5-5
CASSLAPLAGGPETQYF
TGTGCCAGCAGCTTGGCACCTCTAGCGGGGGGGCCGGAGACCCAGTACTTC
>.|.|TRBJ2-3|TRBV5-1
CASSPAGGPTDTQYF
TGCGCCAGCAGCCCTGCCGGGGGACCCACAGATACGCAGTATTTT
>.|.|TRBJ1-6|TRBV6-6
CASSLGLRMGSPLHF
TGTGCCAGCAGTTTGGGCCTCCGTATGGGTTCACCCCTCCACTTT
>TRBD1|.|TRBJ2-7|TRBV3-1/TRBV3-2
CASSPGGQGYYEQYF
TGTGCCAGCAGCCCTGGGGGACAGGGTTACTACGAGCAGTACTTC
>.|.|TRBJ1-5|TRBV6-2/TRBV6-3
CASSYAGLPQHF
TGTGCCAGCAGTTATGCAGGACTGCCCCAGCATTTT
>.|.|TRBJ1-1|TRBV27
CASSRGQMNTEAFF
TGTGCCAGCAGTCGCGGACAGATGAACACTGAAGCTTTCTTT
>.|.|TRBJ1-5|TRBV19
CASSPSWTGMWPQHF
TGTGCCAGTAGTCCCTCTTGGACGGGGATGTGGCCCCAGCATTTT
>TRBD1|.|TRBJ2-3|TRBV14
CASSQVLRGSLPWTDTQYF
TGTGCCAGCAGCCAAGTTCTCAGGGGGTCTCTCCCGTGGACAGATACGCAGTATTTT
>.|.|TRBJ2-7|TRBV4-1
CASSQRTERIEQYF
TGCGCCAGCAGCCAAAGGACAGAGAGGATTGAGCAGTACTTC
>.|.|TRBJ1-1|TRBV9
CASSVGGSLSTEAFF
TGTGCCAGCAGCGTCGGGGGGTCCCTCTCCACTGAAGCTTTCTTT
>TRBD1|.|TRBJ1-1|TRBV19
CASSPTQGGTEAFF
TGTGCCAGTAGTCCAACACAGGGGGGAACTGAAGCTTTCTTT
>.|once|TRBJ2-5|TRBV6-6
CASRAEETQYF
TGTGCCAGCAGGGCGGAAGAGACCCAGTACTTC
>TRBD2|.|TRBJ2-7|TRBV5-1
CASSSNQRRTSGGNNTYEQYF
TGCGCCAGCAGCTCGAACCAAAGAAGGACTAGCGGGGGAAACAATACCTACGAGCAGTACTTC
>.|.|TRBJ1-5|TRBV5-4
CASSSGVGNQPQHF
TGTGCCAGCAGCTCCGGGGTGGGGAATCAGCCCCAGCATTTT
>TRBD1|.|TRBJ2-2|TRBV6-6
CASGTGRLTGELFF
TGTGCCAGCGGGACAGGGCGTCTCACCGGGGAGCTGTTTTTT
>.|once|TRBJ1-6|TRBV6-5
CASSRGHYNSPLHF
TGTGCCAGCAGCAGGGGACATTATAATTCACCCCTCCACTTT
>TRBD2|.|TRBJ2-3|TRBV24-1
CATRSGLTTDTQYF
TGTGCCACCAGATCGGGACTAACCACAGATACGCAGTATTTT
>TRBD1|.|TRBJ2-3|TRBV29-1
CSAYDRGRTDTQYF
TGCAGCGCCTACGACAGGGGGCGGACAGATACGCAGTATTTT
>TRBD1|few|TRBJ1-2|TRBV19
CASSISARTGPIYGYTF
TGTGCCAGTAGTATATCGGCAAGGACAGGGCCCATCTATGGCTACACCTTC
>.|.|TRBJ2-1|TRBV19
CASSIGDFYNEQFF
TGTGCCAGTAGTATAGGAGACTTCTACAATGAGCAGTTCTTC
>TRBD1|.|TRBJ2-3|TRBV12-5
CASGETGGGTDTQYF
TGTGCTAGTGGAGAGACAGGGGGTGGCACAGATACGCAGTATTTT
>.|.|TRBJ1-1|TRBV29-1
CSVGRGGSAEAFF
TGCAGCGTTGGTCGGGGAGGCTCGGCTGAAGCTTTCTTT
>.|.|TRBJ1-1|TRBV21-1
CASSYTPTGRRVTEAFF
TGTGCCAGCAGCTACACCCCTACCGGGAGGCGGGTCACTGAAGCTTTCTTT
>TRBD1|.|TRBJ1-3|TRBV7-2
CASSLNRGRTGNTIYF
TGTGCCAGCAGCTTAAACAGGGGGCGGACTGGAAACACCATATATTTT
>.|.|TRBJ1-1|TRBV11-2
CASSLGQGILLLNTEAFF
TGTGCCAGCAGCTTAGGGCAGGGCATCCTCCTGTTGAACACTGAAGCTTTCTTT
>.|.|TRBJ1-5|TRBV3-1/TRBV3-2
CASSQANSRGQPQHF
TGTGCCAGCAGCCAAGCCAATAGCAGGGGACAGCCCCAGCATTTT
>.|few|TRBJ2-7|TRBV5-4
CASSLLAGSMYEQYF
TGTGCCAGCAGCTTATTGGCAGGCTCGATGTACGAGCAGTACTTC
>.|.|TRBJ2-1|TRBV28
CAVNRGSYNEQFF
TGTGCCGTGAACCGGGGCTCCTACAATGAGCAGTTCTTC
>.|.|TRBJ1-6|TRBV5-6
CASSLARRGTYNSPLHF
TGTGCCAGCAGCTTGGCCCGGCGGGGTACCTATAATTCACCCCTCCACTTT
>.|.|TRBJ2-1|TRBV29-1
CSVLREKDEQFF
TGCAGCGTTCTCCGGGAGAAAGATGAGCAGTTCTTC
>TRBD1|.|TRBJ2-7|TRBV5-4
CASSSFPGGQYF
TGTGCCAGCAGCTCATTTCCAGGGGGCCAGTACTTC
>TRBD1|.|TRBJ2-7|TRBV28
CASSPSGQGYGEQYF
TGTGCCAGCAGTCCCTCGGGACAGGGGTATGGGGAGCAGTACTTC
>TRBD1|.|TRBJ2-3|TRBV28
CASSSTGSTDTQYF
TGTGCCAGCAGTTCGACAGGGAGCACAGATACGCAGTATTTT
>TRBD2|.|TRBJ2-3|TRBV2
CASYGLAGGPVGTDTQYF
TGTGCCAGCTACGGACTAGCGGGGGGGCCGGTCGGCACAGATACGCAGTATTTT
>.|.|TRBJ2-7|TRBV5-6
CASSWRTGLNEQYF
TGTGCCAGCAGCTGGAGAACAGGGCTCAACGAGCAGTACTTC
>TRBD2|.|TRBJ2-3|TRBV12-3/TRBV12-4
CASSRGGLRYF
TGTGCCAGCAGCCGGGGGGGCCTCAGGTATTTT
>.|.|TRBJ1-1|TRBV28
CASSLYGSAFF
TGTGCCAGCAGTTTGTACGGGTCGGCTTTCTTT
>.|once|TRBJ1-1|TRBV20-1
CSAKLNTEAFF
TGCAGTGCTAAGCTGAACACTGAAGCTTTCTTT
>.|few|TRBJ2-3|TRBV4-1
CASSRNYGGQTDTQYF
TGCGCCAGCAGCCGAAATTACGGGGGGCAAACAGATACGCAGTATTTT
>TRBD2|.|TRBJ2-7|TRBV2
CASRLPTSGSYEQYF
TGTGCCAGCAGATTACCGACTAGCGGGTCCTACGAGCAGTACTTC